The clone carrying this T cell receptor (beta chain) was recorded only once. What it recognizes is unknown. The length of the CDR3 is 13 residues. Germline V gene data show CDR1 as SGHNT and CDR2 as YYREEE (reference sequence). The V end lost 4 bases, the J end lost 3 bases, and 8 bases lay between the germline ends. This sample stems from a study of T cell responses to AZD1222 COVID-19 vaccine. Study-level findings and limits: No day 14 peak samples; only post-peak repertoires were characterized. Recipients of two AZD1222 doses showed rising Spike-specific TCR breadth and depth. Mostly white British, mostly female donors; authors suggested clonal diversity may be underestimated.

Second-dose timings of about 4 or about 12 weeks were pooled. Repertoires were generated with immunoSEQ multiplex PCR, while TCRdb's copy carries only in-frame clones and drops some. The repertoire holds 70,000 to 80,000 clones, around 80% seen once, with about 50% in the top ten. This specimen consisted of peripheral blood, obtained 28 days after the second AZD1222 dose. V usage is TRBV5-4 and J usage is TRBJ2-1; D ambiguous. The TCR was taken from an adult who received the AZD1222 COVID-19 vaccine. CDR3 nucleotides: TGTGCCAGCAGCCCCCCCCACTACAATGAGCAGTTCTTC. Its protein product is CASSPPHYNEQFF.